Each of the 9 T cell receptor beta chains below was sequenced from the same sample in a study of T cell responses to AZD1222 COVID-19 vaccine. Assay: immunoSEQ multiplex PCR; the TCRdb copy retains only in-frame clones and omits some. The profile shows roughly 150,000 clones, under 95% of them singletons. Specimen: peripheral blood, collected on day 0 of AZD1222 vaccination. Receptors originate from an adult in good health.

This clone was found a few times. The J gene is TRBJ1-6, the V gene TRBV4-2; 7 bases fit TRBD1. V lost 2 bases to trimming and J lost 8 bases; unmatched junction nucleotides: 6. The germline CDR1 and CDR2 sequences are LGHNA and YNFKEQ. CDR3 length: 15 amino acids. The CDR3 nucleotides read TGTGCCAGCAGCCAATCACAGGGGAACGATTCACCCCTCCACTTT. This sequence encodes CASSQSQGNDSPLHF.

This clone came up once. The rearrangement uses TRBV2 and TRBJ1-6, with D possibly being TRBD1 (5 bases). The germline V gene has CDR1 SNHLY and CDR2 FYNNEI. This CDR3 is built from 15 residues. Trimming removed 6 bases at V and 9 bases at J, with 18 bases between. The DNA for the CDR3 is TGTGCCAGCAGAGCAGGGAATACCGAGCGTTCACCCCTCCACTTT. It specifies CASRAGNTERSPLHF.

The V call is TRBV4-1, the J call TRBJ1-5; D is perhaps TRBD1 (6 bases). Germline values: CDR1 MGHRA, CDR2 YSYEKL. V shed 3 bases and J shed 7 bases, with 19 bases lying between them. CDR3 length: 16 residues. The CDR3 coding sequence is TGCGCCAGCAGCCATTTTTCGGGGGGGGCGGACCAGCCCCAGCATTTT. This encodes CASSHFSGGADQPQHF.

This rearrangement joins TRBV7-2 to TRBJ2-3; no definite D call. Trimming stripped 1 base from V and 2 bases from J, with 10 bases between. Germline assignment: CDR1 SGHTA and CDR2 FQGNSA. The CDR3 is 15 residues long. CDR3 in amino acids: CASSLVSAYTDTQYF. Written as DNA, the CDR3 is TGTGCCAGCAGCTTAGTATCAGCCTACACAGATACGCAGTATTTT. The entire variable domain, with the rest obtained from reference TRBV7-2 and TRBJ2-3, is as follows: GAGVSQSPSNKVTEKGKDVELRCDPISGHTALYWYRQSLGQGLEFLIYFQGNSAPDKSGLPSDRFSAERTGGSVSTLTIQRTQQEDSAVYLCASSLVSAYTDTQYFGPGTRLTVL.

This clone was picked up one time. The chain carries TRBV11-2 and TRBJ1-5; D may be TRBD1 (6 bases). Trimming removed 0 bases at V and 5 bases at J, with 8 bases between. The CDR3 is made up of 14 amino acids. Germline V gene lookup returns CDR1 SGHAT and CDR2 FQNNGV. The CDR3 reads CASSLDGGDQPQHF. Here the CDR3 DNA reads TGTGCCAGCAGCTTAGATGGGGGCGATCAGCCCCAGCATTTT.

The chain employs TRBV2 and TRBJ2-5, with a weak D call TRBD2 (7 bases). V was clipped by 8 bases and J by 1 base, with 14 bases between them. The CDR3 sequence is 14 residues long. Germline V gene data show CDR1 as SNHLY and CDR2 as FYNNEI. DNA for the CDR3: TGTGCCAGCCTGAAGGGGGGGGGCCAAGAGACCCAGTACTTC. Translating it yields CASLKGGGQETQYF.

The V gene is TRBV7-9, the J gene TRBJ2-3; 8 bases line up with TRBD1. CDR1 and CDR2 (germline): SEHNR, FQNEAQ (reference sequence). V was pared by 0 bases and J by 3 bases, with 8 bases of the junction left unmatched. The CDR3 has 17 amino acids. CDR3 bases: TGTGCCAGCAGCTTAGCGTCAGGGGGCCGGTCAACAGATACGCAGTATTTT. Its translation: CASSLASGGRSTDTQYF. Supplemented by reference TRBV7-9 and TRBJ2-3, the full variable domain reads DTGVSQNPRHKITKRGQNVTFRCDPISEHNRLYWYRQTLGQGPEFLTYFQNEAQLEKSRLLSDRFSAERPKGSFSTLEIQRTEQGDSAMYLCASSLASGGRSTDTQYFGPGTRLTVL.

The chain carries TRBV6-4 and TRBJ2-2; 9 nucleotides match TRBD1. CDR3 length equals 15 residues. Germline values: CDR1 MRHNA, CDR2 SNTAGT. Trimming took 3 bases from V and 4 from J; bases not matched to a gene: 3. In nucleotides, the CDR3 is TGTGCCAGCAGTGAGGGACAGGGAAGCACCGGGGAGCTGTTTTTT. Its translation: CASSEGQGSTGELFF.

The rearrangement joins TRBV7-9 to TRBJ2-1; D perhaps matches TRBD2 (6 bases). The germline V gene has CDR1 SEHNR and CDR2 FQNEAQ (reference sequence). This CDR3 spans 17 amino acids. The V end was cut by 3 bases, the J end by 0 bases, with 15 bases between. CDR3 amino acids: CASSFPKRASSYNEQFF. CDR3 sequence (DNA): TGTGCCAGCAGCTTCCCCAAGCGGGCTAGCTCCTACAATGAGCAGTTCTTC.